A single sample gave rise to the 29 T cell receptor beta chains below, sequenced in a study of T cell changes during pregnancy in multiple sclerosis. Measured with immunoSEQ multiplex PCR; TCRdb has only the in-frame clones, and not every one. The sample consists of about 36,000 clones, 93% of them appearing once. The sample consisted of CD4+ T cells from peripheral blood mononuclear cells, taken in the first trimester of pregnancy. All receptors derive from a female donor with multiple sclerosis, enrolled in a pregnancy study.

The rearrangement joins TRBV5-1 to TRBJ2-5; weak D call: TRBD2 (5 bases). CDR3 length: 13 amino acids. Germline values: CDR1 SGHRS, CDR2 YFSETQ. Deletions cut 5 bases from V and 1 base from J, with 9 bases between. The CDR3 loop reads CASRLGSQETQYF. The CDR3 region has the DNA TGCGCCAGCAGGCTAGGGAGCCAAGAGACCCAGTACTTC.

The genes are TRBV5-1 and TRBJ1-1; a weak D match, TRBD1 (5 bases). From germline, CDR1 is SGHRS and CDR2 YFSETQ. V lost 4 bases to trimming and J lost 4 bases, with 11 bases between them. The CDR3 consists of 13 residues. The CDR3 coding sequence is TGCGCCAGCAGCCTTCAGGGTTCCACTGAAGCTTTCTTT. Translation gives CASSLQGSTEAFF.

This rearrangement joins TRBV6-5 to TRBJ2-1, with 12 bases lining up with TRBD2. J lost 3 bases, V lost 9 bases, and 3 bases had no gene match. The V gene's germline CDR1 is MNHEY and CDR2 SVGAGI. The CDR3 covers 14 residues. Written as DNA, the CDR3 is TGTGCCAGTACACTAGCGGGAGGCTACAATGAGCAGTTCTTC. Translation gives CASTLAGGYNEQFF.

The chain combines TRBV2 with TRBJ1-1; D is undetermined. This CDR3 is built from 11 residues. The V and J ends lost 6 bases and 11 bases respectively, with 13 bases between them. The germline V gene encodes CDR1 SNHLY and CDR2 FYNNEI. Here the CDR3 DNA reads TGTGCCAGCAGAATTGCAGTCGGGGCTTTCTTT. Translating it yields CASRIAVGAFF.

This clone is a singleton in its sample. V gene TRBV6-6 combines with J gene TRBJ1-1; D might be TRBD1 (6 bases). V lost 5 bases and J 8 bases, leaving 18 bases between the germline ends. Per the germline V gene, CDR1 is MNHNY and CDR2 is SVGAGI (reference sequence). CDR3 size: 14 residues. The CDR3 is CASSRNRDIGEAFF. CDR3 bases: TGTGCCAGCAGTAGGAACCGGGACATTGGGGAAGCTTTCTTT.

This clone was found a few times. The rearrangement links TRBV10-3 to TRBJ1-4, with a weak D call TRBD1 (5 bases). This CDR3 is 14 amino acids long. V lost 4 bases to trimming and J lost 5 bases, with 11 bases between them. CDR1 is ENHRY and CDR2 is SYGVKD in the germline V gene. CDR3 coding DNA: TGTGCCATCAGTGGTGACAGAAGGAATGAAAAACTGTTTTTT. It specifies CAISGDRRNEKLFF.

V gene TRBV19 combines with J gene TRBJ2-5; D perhaps matches TRBD2 (6 bases). CDR1 is LNHDA, CDR2 SQIVND, per germline (reference sequence). V was trimmed by 4 bases and J by 9 bases, leaving 12 bases between them. The CDR3 totals 12 residues. DNA for the CDR3: TGTGCCAGTAGTACTCGGGGGTCCCCCCAGTACTTC. The encoded protein is CASSTRGSPQYF.

V usage is TRBV19 and J usage is TRBJ2-2, with 11 bases matching TRBD1. The CDR3 runs to 16 residues. CDR1 and CDR2 (germline): LNHDA, SQIVND (reference sequence). J was trimmed by 6 bases and V by 7 bases; bases with no gene match: 10. The CDR3 loop reads CASTSGQGARAGELFF. The CDR3 nucleotides read TGTGCCAGTACTTCAGGACAGGGGGCGCGGGCCGGGGAGCTGTTTTTT.

This chain connects TRBV5-1 to TRBJ1-2, with D maybe TRBD1 (6 bases). The CDR3 loop spans 14 amino acids. Germline values: CDR1 SGHRS, CDR2 YFSETQ. Trimming stripped 2 bases from V and 8 bases from J, with 16 bases between. CDR3 nucleotides: TGCGCCAGCAGCTTTTCCACAGGGACGGGAGGCTACACCTTC. The encoded protein is CASSFSTGTGGYTF.

The chain links TRBV10-3 to TRBJ1-1; the D gene is possibly TRBD1 (5 bases). The V end was cut by 3 bases, the J end by 5 bases, with 10 bases between. This CDR3 has 13 residues. The V gene's germline CDR1 is ENHRY and CDR2 SYGVKD. The CDR3, as DNA: TGTGCCATCAGTGAAGGTGGGGGGACTGAAGCTTTCTTT. Residues: CAISEGGGTEAFF.

The chain links TRBV5-1 to TRBJ1-6; tentatively, D is TRBD1 (5 bases). CDR1 and CDR2 (germline): SGHRS, YFSETQ. Deletions cut 5 bases from V and 7 bases from J, with 10 bases between. This CDR3 region has 13 residues. The CDR3 nucleotides are TGCGCCAGCAGTCAAGGGGCGAATTCACCCCTCCACTTT. This translates into CASSQGANSPLHF.

The rearrangement joins TRBV19 to TRBJ2-2, with D unclear. The V end was cut by 9 bases, the J end by 1 base, with 3 bases between. Germline V lookup: CDR1 LNHDA, CDR2 SQIVND (reference sequence). This CDR3 comprises 11 residues. The CDR3, as DNA: TGTGCCAGCAGGAACACCGGGGAGCTGTTTTTT. Protein sequence: CASRNTGELFF.

The chain links TRBV6-5 to TRBJ2-7; TRBD2 agrees at 10 bases. Germline V gene lookup returns CDR1 MNHEY and CDR2 SVGAGI. Trimming removed 0 bases from V and 5 bases from J; junction bases left unmatched: 4. The CDR3 sequence is 15 residues long. The CDR3, as DNA: TGTGCCAGCAGTTACTCGGGGACTAGCGAGAACGAGCAGTACTTC. Its translation: CASSYSGTSENEQYF.

This clone was picked up one time. This chain links TRBV6-5 with TRBJ2-1; 7 bases agree with TRBD2. The CDR3 contains 15 residues. Germline V CDR1 and CDR2: MNHEY, SVGAGI. The V gene end was trimmed by 2 bases and the J gene end by 1 base; junction bases not matched to a gene: 2. The CDR3 region has the DNA TGTGCCAGCAGTTACGCGGGGGTTTCCTACAATGAGCAGTTCTTC. It yields the protein CASSYAGVSYNEQFF.

The genes are TRBV14 and TRBJ2-1; no firm D call. The CDR3 is 14 residues long. Trimming removed 3 bases at V and 0 bases at J, with 6 bases between. Germline V gives CDR1 SGHDN, CDR2 FVKESK. This chain's CDR3 is CASSQSSSYNEQFF. For the CDR3, the DNA is TGTGCCAGCAGCCAGTCGAGCTCCTACAATGAGCAGTTCTTC.

The V call is TRBV5-4, the J call TRBJ1-3; 10 bases map to TRBD1. The CDR3 runs to 18 residues. Germline trimming cut 4 bases from V and 2 bases from J; bases unmatched to any gene: 12. Germline-derived CDR1 and CDR2 are SGHNT and YYREEE (reference sequence). In DNA form, the CDR3 reads TGTGCCAGCAGCCCCTTCCCGGGACAGGGGACGCCTGGAAACACCATATATTTT. Translation gives CASSPFPGQGTPGNTIYF.

Only one count was recorded for this clone. The chain carries TRBV5-3 and TRBJ2-5, with a weak D call TRBD1 (6 bases). TRBV5-3 is flagged as an ORF with uncertain function. Trimming cost V 1 base and J 5 bases, with 18 bases left between them. This CDR3 has 16 residues. CDR3 in DNA: TGTGCCAGAAGCTTGACCAGGGGCCGTCGCGAGGAGACCCAGTACTTC. Translating gives CARSLTRGRREETQYF.

DNA for the CDR3: TGTGCCAGCAGTTCGACAGGGATGGACTACGAGCAGTACTTC. Amino acid sequence: CASSSTGMDYEQYF. The chain carries TRBV6-5 and TRBJ2-7, with 7 bases matching TRBD1. The CDR3 runs to 14 residues. V was clipped by 4 bases and J by 3 bases; unmatched bases: 6. Germline CDR1 and CDR2: MNHEY and SVGAGI.

V usage is TRBV7-2 and J usage is TRBJ1-3; tentatively, D is TRBD1 (5 bases). V was trimmed by 5 bases and J by 12 bases, leaving 17 bases between them. The V gene's germline CDR1 is SGHTA and CDR2 FQGNSA. CDR3 length equals 13 residues. This CDR3 reads CASSPQNRMSIYF. The CDR3 DNA follows: TGTGCCAGCAGCCCCCAGAACAGGATGAGCATATATTTT.

The V gene is TRBV10-3, the J gene TRBJ1-2; 10 nucleotides line up with TRBD1. Germline-derived CDR1 and CDR2 are ENHRY and SYGVKD. This CDR3 has 15 amino acids. With V trimmed by 3 bases and J by 8 bases, 9 bases remained unmatched. The CDR3 loop is CAISDPTGGWDGYTF. CDR3 nucleotide sequence: TGTGCCATCAGTGACCCGACAGGGGGCTGGGACGGCTACACCTTC.

CDR3 DNA: TGTGCCATCAGTGAGGGACAGGGTGGCAATCAGCCCCAGCATTTT. It translates to CAISEGQGGNQPQHF. The chain carries TRBV10-3 and TRBJ1-5; 8 bases agree with TRBD1. The CDR3 runs to 15 residues. Germline CDR1 reads ENHRY; CDR2 reads SYGVKD. V lost 2 bases and J lost 2; bases outside the gene matches: 2.

The chain carries TRBV27 and TRBJ2-5; 7 positions match TRBD1. The CDR3 has 15 amino acids. J was trimmed by 5 bases and V by 7 bases; bases with no gene match: 13. Germline assignment: CDR1 MNHEY and CDR2 SMNVEV (reference sequence). CDR3 in amino acids: CASKNRARGSETQYF. DNA for the CDR3: TGTGCCAGCAAGAATAGGGCCAGGGGGTCGGAGACCCAGTACTTC.

The chain combines TRBV5-1 with TRBJ1-3; D is unclear. V gave up 1 base and J gave up 0 bases, with 14 bases separating them. This CDR3 is built from 17 residues. Per germline, CDR1 SGHRS and CDR2 YFSETQ. The DNA of the CDR3 is TGCGCCAGCAGCTTGTCTCGTAGCGGTTTCTCTGGAAACACCATATATTTT. It specifies CASSLSRSGFSGNTIYF. The variable domain in full, with the rest retrieved from reference TRBV5-1 and TRBJ1-3, is KAGVTQTPRYLIKTRGQQVTLSCSPISGHRSVSWYQQTPGQGLQFLFEYFSETQRNKGNFPGRFSGRQFSNSRSEMNVSTLELGDSALYLCASSLSRSGFSGNTIYFGEGSWLTVV.

The V gene is TRBV19, the J gene TRBJ2-7; 14 nucleotides align to TRBD2. The CDR3 sequence is 20 residues long. The germline gives CDR1 LNHDA, CDR2 SQIVND (reference sequence). V shed 6 bases and J 7 bases; nucleotides not matched to a gene: 23. Here the CDR3 DNA reads TGTGCCAGTAGCCCAACCCCCGGACTAGCGGGAGGTTTGCGTACGGGGGAGCAGTACTTC. This translates into CASSPTPGLAGGLRTGEQYF. Full variable domain (outside the CDR3, taken from reference TRBV19 and TRBJ2-7): DGGITQSPKYLFRKEGQNVTLSCEQNLNHDAMYWYRQDPGQGLRLIYYSQIVNDFQKGDIAEGYSVSREKKESFPLTVTSAQKNPTAFYLCASSPTPGLAGGLRTGEQYFGPGTRLTVT.

V gene TRBV6-5 combines with J gene TRBJ1-1; D is unresolved. There are 14 residues in the CDR3. Germline V gene sequence: CDR1 MNHEY, CDR2 SVGAGI. V lost 4 bases, J lost 2 bases, and 11 bases lay in between. The CDR3 bases are TGTGCCAGCAGTTTCGGAAGAGGAAACACTGAAGCTTTCTTT. Amino acid sequence: CASSFGRGNTEAFF.

The chain is built from TRBV29-1 and TRBJ1-3; D might be TRBD1 (6 bases). This CDR3 region has 14 residues. Germline CDR1 is SQVTM and CDR2 is ANQGSEA. Between the trimmed V and J ends, which lost 6 bases and 3 bases, there was a span of 15 bases. In DNA, the CDR3 is TGCAGCGTCCGACAGCGGACAGATGGAAACACCATATATTTT. Translating it yields CSVRQRTDGNTIYF.

The chain employs TRBV18 and TRBJ1-2, with 7 bases fitting TRBD1. Germline V CDR1 and CDR2: KGHSH, LQKENI. With 1 base clipped from V and 8 bases from J, the junction kept 7 bases outside the gene matches. The CDR3 covers 14 residues. DNA of the CDR3: TGTGCCAGCTCACCACAGGGGGCACTTGTAGGCTACACCTTC. It yields the protein CASSPQGALVGYTF.

The chain combines TRBV18 with TRBJ1-4; D is uncertain. The V gene's germline CDR1 is KGHSH and CDR2 LQKENI. The ends were cut back, 3 bases at V and 0 bases at J, with 11 bases in the middle. CDR3 length: 16 residues. CDR3 protein: CASSPVAAATNEKLFF. As DNA, the CDR3 is TGTGCCAGCTCACCCGTCGCGGCCGCAACTAATGAAAAACTGTTTTTT.

The gene calls are TRBV6-1 and TRBJ2-1; tentative D call: TRBD1 (6 bases). The CDR3 is 14 residues long. V lost 5 bases to trimming and J lost 7 bases, with 15 bases between them. In germline, CDR1 is MNHNS, CDR2 SASEGT. In DNA, the CDR3 is TGTGCCAGCAGTAACCGGGACACTCGTAATGAGCAGTTCTTC. Its translation: CASSNRDTRNEQFF.